The 13 T cell receptor beta chains given below trace back to one sample, sequenced in a study of T cell responses to AZD1222 COVID-19 vaccine. Here immunoSEQ multiplex PCR was the method, and the copy in TCRdb shows in-frame clones only, minus some. In the table there are about 170,000 clones, roughly nine tenths of which are singletons. This material consisted of peripheral blood, taken on day 0 of AZD1222 vaccination. The receptors shown here come from an adult in good health.

The chain is built from TRBV9 and TRBJ2-7; D is unresolved. V was cut by 0 bases and J by 0 bases, with 7 bases left in between. Germline-derived CDR1 and CDR2 are SGDLS and YYNGEE. The CDR3 sequence is 14 residues long. CDR3 nucleotides: TGTGCCAGCAGCGTAGGGGATAGCTCCTACGAGCAGTACTTC. This encodes CASSVGDSSYEQYF.

The V gene is TRBV5-1, the J gene TRBJ2-7, with D possibly TRBD2 on 7 matching bases. V was shortened by 4 bases and J by 6 bases, with 20 bases between the two germline ends. This CDR3 region has 15 residues. Germline-derived CDR1 and CDR2 are SGHRS and YFSETQ. The CDR3, as DNA: TGCGCCAGCAGCGCACCAGGGGATGGGAGGGCCGAGCAGTACTTC. It translates to CASSAPGDGRAEQYF.

The V gene is TRBV3-1 (or the pseudogene TRBV3-2), the J gene TRBJ2-1; the match to TRBD2 covers 15 bases. The trim removed 3 bases at V and 8 bases at J, leaving 5 bases unmatched. Germline loops: CDR1 LGHDT, CDR2 YNNKEL (reference sequence). This CDR3 has 16 residues. CDR3 sequence (DNA): TGTGCCAGCAGCCATGGACTAGCGGGAGGGTTCGATGAGCAGTTCTTC. Its translation: CASSHGLAGGFDEQFF.

The table lists this clone with a few counts. The gene calls are TRBV13 and TRBJ2-1; D not certain. The CDR3 has 11 residues. V shed 3 bases and J shed 5 bases, with 2 bases lying between them. The germline V gene has CDR1 PRHDT and CDR2 FYEKMQ (reference sequence). The CDR3 nucleotides are TGTGCCAGCAGCTTTAACAATGAGCAGTTCTTC. This gives the protein CASSFNNEQFF.

This clone has only a few counts. The chain employs TRBV6-5 and TRBJ1-1, with D possibly being TRBD1 (6 bases). Per the germline V gene, CDR1 is MNHEY and CDR2 is SVGAGI. The V and J ends lost 11 bases and 5 bases respectively, with 18 bases between them. The CDR3 contains 13 residues. In nucleotides, the CDR3 is TGTGCCTCCCGACGGGGGGCCTCGACTGAAGCTTTCTTT. It specifies CASRRGASTEAFF.

This clone was counted a single time. The chain couples TRBV7-3 to TRBJ2-1, with a possible D match to TRBD1 (6 bases). The CDR3 has 15 amino acids. The germline V and J ends were trimmed by 6 bases and 0 bases, with 12 bases remaining between them. Germline loops: CDR1 SGHTA, CDR2 FQGTGA. The CDR3 DNA follows: TGTGCCAGCAGTCAAACAGGGAGCTCCTACAATGAGCAGTTCTTC. It translates to CASSQTGSSYNEQFF.

Only one count was recorded for this clone. The chain recombines TRBV7-6 with TRBJ2-2, with TRBD2 identical over 8 bases. The CDR3 consists of 15 residues. Unmatched junction bases numbered 6, after V lost 6 bases and J lost 3 bases. Germline loops: CDR1 SGHVS, CDR2 FNYEAQ. The CDR3 protein is CASRPTSGHTGELFF. CDR3 in DNA: TGTGCCAGCAGACCTACTAGCGGACACACCGGGGAGCTGTTTTTT.

The table lists this clone with a few counts. V usage is TRBV19 and J usage is TRBJ1-2; 8 bases map to TRBD1. J was trimmed by 6 bases and V by 7 bases; bases with no gene match: 10. The CDR3 sequence is 14 residues long. The germline V gene has CDR1 LNHDA and CDR2 SQIVND (reference sequence). In DNA form, the CDR3 reads TGTGCCAGTACCCGACAGGGGTCGGTAAATGGCTACACCTTC. Translated, it gives CASTRQGSVNGYTF.

The genes are TRBV29-1 and TRBJ2-1, with TRBD2 identical over 10 bases. V lost 2 bases to trimming and J lost 8 bases; unmatched junction nucleotides: 6. CDR1 is SQVTM and CDR2 is ANQGSEA in the germline V gene. The CDR3 sequence is 14 residues long. The CDR3 DNA reads TGCAGCGTTGAACCTAGCGGGAGAGGGTATGAGCAGTTCTTC. This gives the protein CSVEPSGRGYEQFF.

The V and J genes are TRBV4-1 and TRBJ2-7; 10 bases match TRBD1. The CDR3 has 15 amino acids. V shed 0 bases and J 1 base; nucleotides not matched to a gene: 0. The germline gives CDR1 MGHRA, CDR2 YSYEKL. CDR3: CASSQEDRGSYEQYF. CDR3 nucleotides: TGCGCCAGCAGCCAAGAGGACAGGGGGTCCTACGAGCAGTACTTC.

The chain employs TRBV18 and TRBJ2-3; no firm D call. From germline, CDR1 is KGHSH and CDR2 LQKENI. V lost 0 bases and J lost 9, with 10 bases in between. The CDR3 extends over 13 amino acids. The CDR3 reads CASSPPNPRTQYF. Written as DNA, the CDR3 is TGTGCCAGCTCACCACCGAACCCTAGGACGCAGTATTTT.

The chain joins TRBV7-2 to TRBJ2-3; 7 positions match TRBD1. J lost 2 bases, V lost 2 bases, and 4 bases had no gene match. The CDR3 runs 15 residues. Germline CDR1 SGHTA, CDR2 FQGNSA. This CDR3 reads CASSLKTGSTDTQYF. In nucleotides, the CDR3 is TGTGCCAGCAGCTTAAAGACAGGGTCCACAGATACGCAGTATTTT.

In nucleotides, the CDR3 is TGCGCCAGCAGCCAAGTAGGTTCCGGGAGGCCTCAAGAGACCCAGTACTTC. Its translation: CASSQVGSGRPQETQYF. The V and J genes are TRBV4-1 and TRBJ2-5; 7 bases line up with TRBD2. The V gene end was trimmed by 1 base and the J gene end by 2 bases; junction bases not matched to a gene: 10. Germline V gene sequence: CDR1 MGHRA, CDR2 YSYEKL. CDR3 size: 17 residues.